This entry describes one T cell receptor beta chain. Its antigen is as yet unknown. This record belongs to a study of T cells in tuberculosis. Study summary: IGRA-negative adolescents, IGRA-positive adolescents with latent tuberculosis and adults with active tuberculosis formed this South African cohort. Samples predate treatment or fall within its first 7 days. Study-wide results and caveats: Active tuberculosis cases were adults; controls were adolescents.

The CDR3 contains 14 residues. Germline V gene data show CDR1 as MNHNY and CDR2 as SVGAGI (reference sequence). V was pared by 4 bases and J by 0 bases, with 0 bases of the junction left unmatched. The time point denotes: new active TB diagnosis, blood taken before or within 7 days of starting treatment. Assay: immunoSEQ multiplex PCR; the TCRdb copy retains only in-frame clones and omits some. The sample shows around 49,000 clones, 90% to 95% of them seen only once. This sample comprised PBMCs, obtained at tuberculosis diagnosis. V gene TRBV6-6 combines with J gene TRBJ2-3, with 8 bases that match TRBD1. The sequence came from an adult with tuberculosis. The CDR3 coding sequence is TGTGCCAGCAGTTGGACAGGGAGCACAGATACGCAGTATTTT. Its protein product is CASSWTGSTDTQYF.